The 21 T cell receptor beta chains in this list originate from one sample, sequenced in a study of blood T cell repertoires in COVID-19. Assay used: immunoSEQ multiplex PCR; TCRdb lists only in-frame clones, some missing. Counted here are over 250,000 clones, 89% occurring once; the ten biggest clones make up less than 2.5%. Sample: peripheral blood. All receptors derive from a man aged 45-60 years with acute or convalescent COVID-19.

This clone has a single count. The chain couples TRBV19 to TRBJ1-3; D is undetermined. Germline lookup yields CDR1 LNHDA and CDR2 SQIVND (reference sequence). Trimming shortened V by 4 bases and J by 3 bases, and 10 bases separated the two germline ends. CDR3 size: 14 residues. DNA of the CDR3: TGTGCCAGTAGTACGGGGTGGCTTGGAAACACCATATATTTT. Translated: CASSTGWLGNTIYF.

The chain is built from TRBV29-1 and TRBJ2-7, with D perhaps TRBD2 (5 bases). This CDR3 contains 11 residues. V was clipped by 6 bases and J by 3 bases, with 9 bases between them. Germline V gene data show CDR1 as SQVTM and CDR2 as ANQGSEA. CDR3 nucleotide sequence: TGCAGCGTCCTAGCTGTCTACGAGCAGTACTTC. Encoded protein: CSVLAVYEQYF.

The V call is TRBV10-2, the J call TRBJ1-1; D might be TRBD1 (5 bases). V lost 3 bases and J lost 1, with 12 bases in between. Germline CDR1 reads WSHSY; CDR2 reads SAAADI. CDR3 length: 15 residues. Here the CDR3 reads CASSDRRVGNTEAFF. The CDR3 nucleotides read TGCGCCAGCAGTGATCGCAGGGTTGGGAACACTGAAGCTTTCTTT.

The chain recombines TRBV11-2 with TRBJ1-4, with D possibly TRBD1 on 5 matching bases. The CDR3 runs to 14 residues. V was clipped by 5 bases and J by 8 bases, with 15 bases between them. Germline CDR1 and CDR2: SGHAT and FQNNGV. CDR3: CASSPRGPDEKLFF. CDR3 DNA sequence: TGTGCCAGCAGCCCGCGGGGACCGGACGAAAAACTGTTTTTT.

The chain combines TRBV5-1 with TRBJ1-4; D call uncertain. Between the trimmed V and J ends, which lost 4 bases and 5 bases, there was a span of 15 bases. The CDR3 has 15 amino acids. CDR1 is SGHRS and CDR2 is YFSETQ in the germline V gene. The CDR3 DNA sequence: TGCGCCAGCAGCCTAAGTCCGGGAGGGAATGAAAAACTGTTTTTT. Translating it yields CASSLSPGGNEKLFF.

This clone occurred once. The gene calls are TRBV2 and TRBJ2-2; 10 bases match TRBD1. This CDR3 comprises 17 residues. V was clipped by 5 bases and J by 3 bases; unmatched bases: 9. The germline V gene has CDR1 SNHLY and CDR2 FYNNEI. CDR3 protein: CASSSTGTGEYTGELFF. In nucleotides, the CDR3 is TGTGCCAGCAGTTCCACCGGGACAGGGGAATACACCGGGGAGCTGTTTTTT.

The chain joins TRBV3-1 (or the pseudogene TRBV3-2) to TRBJ1-2; D uncertain. Germline CDR1 is LGHDT and CDR2 is YNNKEL (reference sequence). V gave up 0 bases and J gave up 8 bases, with 7 bases separating them. The CDR3 is 12 residues long. The CDR3 bases are TGTGCCAGCAGCCAAGATCGCAGGGGCTACACCTTC. It codes for CASSQDRRGYTF.

The rearrangement links TRBV3-1 (or the pseudogene TRBV3-2) to TRBJ2-1; unclear D gene. V lost 5 bases and J lost 7, with 9 bases in between. Germline V CDR1 and CDR2: LGHDT, YNNKEL (reference sequence). This CDR3 comprises 12 residues. The DNA for the CDR3 is TGTGCCAGCAGCTTGAGTGGTAATGAGCAGTTCTTC. It translates to CASSLSGNEQFF.

The chain has TRBV9 and TRBJ2-3, with TRBD1 matching over 12 bases. Germline loops: CDR1 SGDLS, CDR2 YYNGEE. This CDR3 is 16 amino acids long. Trimming at V came to 4 bases and at J to 5 bases, leaving 8 bases not matched to a gene. CDR3 nucleotide sequence: TGTGCCAGCAGCCACCGGGACAGGGGGCCTGGAGATACGCAGTATTTT. Translating it yields CASSHRDRGPGDTQYF.

The chain is built from TRBV2 and TRBJ1-5; a possible D gene is TRBD1 (5 bases). Trimming took 4 bases from V and 7 from J, leaving 17 bases between them. CDR1 is SNHLY and CDR2 is FYNNEI in the germline V gene. The CDR3 has 15 residues. CDR3 nucleotides: TGTGCCAGCAGTGTAAGAAGACAAGGGGTACAGCCCCAGCATTTT. Translation gives CASSVRRQGVQPQHF.

The V call is TRBV30, the J call TRBJ2-2; the D gene is possibly TRBD2 (5 bases). CDR3 length: 15 amino acids. The germline CDR1 and CDR2 sequences are GTSNPN and SVGIG (reference sequence). Deletions cut 0 bases from V and 4 bases from J, with 12 bases between. DNA of the CDR3: TGTGCCTGGAGTGTAGGACTTACCGCCACCGGGGAGCTGTTTTTT. This encodes CAWSVGLTATGELFF.

The V call is TRBV7-2, the J call TRBJ1-1; no reliable D call. CDR3 length: 13 residues. Looked up from germline, CDR1 is SGHTA and CDR2 is FQGNSA. V lost 4 bases and J 1 base, leaving 7 bases between the germline ends. The CDR3 sequence is CASSSQTNTEAFF. CDR3 in DNA: TGTGCCAGCAGCTCACAGACGAACACTGAAGCTTTCTTT.

The genes are TRBV7-8 and TRBJ1-1, with D maybe TRBD1 (6 bases). The CDR3 consists of 17 residues. The V gene's germline CDR1 is SGHVS and CDR2 FQNEAQ. V lost 1 base, J lost 0 bases, and 15 bases lay in between. The CDR3 bases are TGTGCCAGCAGCTTAGACAGGGAATTGTCAATGAACACTGAAGCTTTCTTT. Translating it yields CASSLDRELSMNTEAFF.

The genes are TRBV18 and TRBJ2-3; no clear D gene. This CDR3 contains 13 residues. Looked up from germline, CDR1 is KGHSH and CDR2 is LQKENI. The V end lost 2 bases, the J end lost 10 bases, and 13 bases lay between the germline ends. CDR3 in amino acids: CASSPSDSSAQYF. CDR3 sequence (DNA): TGTGCCAGCTCACCATCTGACTCCTCGGCGCAGTATTTT.

The rearrangement links TRBV7-2 to TRBJ2-3; a weak D match, TRBD2 (7 bases). V was trimmed by 5 bases and J by 0 bases, leaving 21 bases between them. Germline CDR1 and CDR2: SGHTA and FQGNSA. This CDR3 contains 18 residues. DNA for the CDR3: TGTGCCAGCAGCCATCAGTCGGGGGGCCATACTAGCACAGATACGCAGTATTTT. It translates to CASSHQSGGHTSTDTQYF.

The V and J genes are TRBV4-1 and TRBJ2-5; the match to TRBD1 covers 9 bases. The germline V gene encodes CDR1 MGHRA and CDR2 YSYEKL. V dropped 4 bases and J dropped 5; count of bases not matched to a gene: 8. This CDR3 is built from 15 residues. For the CDR3, the DNA is TGCGCCAGCAGCCTAGGTGACAGGGGGAGTGAGACCCAGTACTTC. It yields the protein CASSLGDRGSETQYF.

The chain employs TRBV9 and TRBJ1-3, with unresolved D. Germline V gene data show CDR1 as SGDLS and CDR2 as YYNGEE. The CDR3 runs 15 residues. The ends were cut back, 3 bases at V and 4 bases at J, with 14 bases in the middle. CDR3 loop: CASSAAPLGGNTIYF. The CDR3 region has the DNA TGTGCCAGCAGCGCCGCCCCTCTAGGCGGAAACACCATATATTTT.

For this clone: A junction end diverges from the germline sequence, so it may reflect a read error. The genes are TRBV6-6 and TRBJ1-2; the D gene is possibly TRBD1 (6 bases). There are 15 residues in the CDR3. In germline, CDR1 is MNHNY, CDR2 SVGAGI (reference sequence). CDR3 amino acids: CASSYQDSPKYGYTF. The CDR3 DNA is TGTGCCAGCAGTTACCAGGACAGCCCTAAGTATGGCTACACCTTC.

This clone was counted only a few times. The rearrangement joins TRBV7-9 to TRBJ2-5, with 8 bases that match TRBD2. CDR1 is SEHNR, CDR2 FQNEAQ, per germline (reference sequence). The CDR3 has 13 amino acids. V was clipped by 5 bases and J by 4 bases; unmatched bases: 3. The CDR3 nucleotides read TGTGCCAGCAGCCCCGGGACTAGAGAGACCCAGTACTTC. Protein sequence: CASSPGTRETQYF.

V usage is TRBV5-1 and J usage is TRBJ2-2; 8 positions agree with TRBD2. The CDR3 has 15 residues. Trimming removed 0 bases from V and 7 bases from J; junction bases left unmatched: 5. Germline-derived CDR1 and CDR2 are SGHRS and YFSETQ. This CDR3 is CASSLELAGIGELFF. The DNA of the CDR3 is TGCGCCAGCAGCTTGGAGTTAGCGGGGATCGGGGAGCTGTTTTTT.

The chain employs TRBV19 and TRBJ1-6, with TRBD1 as a possible D gene (5 bases). Germline V gene lookup returns CDR1 LNHDA and CDR2 SQIVND (reference sequence). V dropped 5 bases and J dropped 2 bases, with 19 bases sitting between them. This CDR3 region has 18 residues. The DNA for the CDR3 is TGTGCCAGTAGTGTCCTAGGCGGGACGGTGACCTATAATTCACCCCTCCACTTT. It is translated as CASSVLGGTVTYNSPLHF.